This T cell receptor beta chain was retrieved from a study of T cells in Graves' hyperthyroidism and ophthalmopathy. Researchers took RNA transcripts and amplified the TCR beta CDR3 regions from them. The TCR CDR3 was amplified in a first-round RT-PCR using the HTBI primer set. TCRdb called the multiplex PCR reads again in MiXCR, with one record for every CDR3 protein. The table shows 490,000 or so distinct CDR3 sequences, with around a fifth occurring only once. The trim removed 7 bases at V and 4 bases at J, leaving 8 bases unmatched. This CDR3 spans 14 amino acids. Germline V gene data show CDR1 as WSHSY and CDR2 as SAAADI. Comments on this clonotype: Its antigen is unknown.

For ophthalmopathy patients, the Clinical Activity Score was at least 3 and the NOSPECS grade at least 4; duration was under 3 months. Whole-study findings and limits: Most expanded thyroid clonotypes above 0.001 also appeared in blood. The model foresaw ophthalmopathy a median around 6 months prior to onset.

The V call is TRBV10-2, the J call TRBJ2-7; 9 bases map to TRBD2. Sequenced: blood. This clonotype originated in a woman in her seventies with Graves' ophthalmopathy. CDR3 in amino acids: CASKQIAGDYEQYF. As DNA, the CDR3 is TGCGCCAGCAAACAAATAGCGGGAGATTACGAGCAGTACTTC.